This T cell receptor beta chain is from a study of blood T cells in healthy people across ages. Study-level results: The CMV status of each donor remained undetermined, and this could have confounded shifts in expanded clonotypes.

Next came a second PCR, run for about 7 to 11 cycles, which used a sample-barcoded 5' primer along with a J-beta primer mix. TCRdb reanalysed the 5' RACE reads using MiXCR and keeps one entry per CDR3 protein. The data show hundreds of thousands of distinct CDR3 sequences, approximately 40% seen once. This CDR3 is 18 amino acids long. Germline V CDR1 and CDR2: SGHRS, YFSETQ. V was clipped by 2 bases and J by 4 bases; unmatched bases: 16. As concerns this clonotype: Its antigen remains unidentified.

Sequencing input: blood. The rearrangement uses TRBV5-1 and TRBJ2-5; TRBD2 agrees at 8 bases. The sequence was collected from an elderly man in good health. The CDR3, as DNA: TGCGCCAGCAGCTTTCCGCGTGTTGGCGGGGGGCCCCCAGAGACCCAGTACTTC. Protein sequence: CASSFPRVGGGPPETQYF.